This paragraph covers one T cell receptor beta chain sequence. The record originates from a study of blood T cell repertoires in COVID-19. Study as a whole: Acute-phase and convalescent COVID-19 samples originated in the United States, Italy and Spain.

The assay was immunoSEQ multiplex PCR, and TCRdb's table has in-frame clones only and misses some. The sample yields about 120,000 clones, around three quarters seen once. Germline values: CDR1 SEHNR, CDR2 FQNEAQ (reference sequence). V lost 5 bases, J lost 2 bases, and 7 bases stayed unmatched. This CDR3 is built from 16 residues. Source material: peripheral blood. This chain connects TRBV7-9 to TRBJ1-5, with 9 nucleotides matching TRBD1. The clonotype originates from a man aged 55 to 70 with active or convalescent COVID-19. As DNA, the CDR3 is TGTGCCAGCAGCCTTGGACAGGGGAATGGCAATCAGCCCCAGCATTTT. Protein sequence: CASSLGQGNGNQPQHF.